This section outlines one T cell receptor (beta chain) sequence together with its context. Its specificity is not known. The J segment lost 2 bases and the V segment lost 5 bases, leaving 1 base of the junction unmatched. The CDR3 consists of 14 residues. From germline, CDR1 is MNHEY and CDR2 SVGAGI. These data originate in a study of shared clonotypes between healthy human individuals. Turning to the study itself: Three CD4 naive, three CD4 memory, two CD8 naive and one CD8 memory plate were used per donor. Broader study findings: Compared with memory subsets, naive subsets generally had larger estimated richness.

The data were produced by immunoSEQ multiplex PCR, yet TCRdb's version contains in-frame clones alone and is incomplete. The sample yields about 680,000 clones, roughly 94% seen once. The naive CD8 subset, CD45RO-negative cells positively selected for CCR7, excluded terminally differentiated effector memory CD45RA+ cells. The chain joins TRBV6-5 to TRBJ2-1; 9 bases line up with TRBD1. Sequencing was done on a sample of naive CD8+ T cells sorted from blood. This TCR was recovered from a man aged 25-45 years in good health. The CDR3 DNA sequence: TGTGCCAGCAGTAGACAGGGGGCCTACAATGAGCAGTTCTTC. The encoded protein is CASSRQGAYNEQFF.